These T cell receptor delta chains were read from a single sample in a study of gamma-delta chains in newborns, infants, children. TCRdb re-called clones from the reads via CATT. The top ten hold approximately 11% of the sample, which has approximately 7,000 delta-chain clones, 2% to 2.5% seen once. The source material was blood. These receptors were obtained from a child who was a newborn, infant or young child, either healthy, febrile or measles-vaccinated (not recorded which). The CDR3 runs from the conserved cysteine through the conserved F or W. A D gene is named only where the DNA matches it firmly. Clone size, where shown, is once, few, many, or a class for clones that have expanded.

clone_size	j_call	d_call	v_call	cdr3_nt	cdr3_aa
NA	TRDJ3	TRDD3	TRDV1	TGTGCTCTTGGGGAAGCAATTCCCCTCAACTGGGGGCTTAGCTCCTGGGACACCCGACAGATGTTTTTC	CALGEAIPLNWGLSSWDTRQMFF
NA	TRDJ1	NA	TRAV29/DV5	TGTTCCGCAAGCGCGAGGGTCTTGATTCGGATACTAGAAGACACCGATAAACTCATCTTT	CSASARVLIRILEDTDKLIF
medium-sized	TRDJ3	TRDD3	TRDV2	TGTGCCTGTGACAGTACTGGGGGTACGTCCTGGGACACCCGACAGATGTTTTTC	CACDSTGGTSWDTRQMFF
large	TRDJ2	TRDD3	TRDV2	TGTGCCTGTGACACCGTTGGGGGAGCTTTGACAGCACAACTCTTCTTT	CACDTVGGALTAQLFF
NA	TRDJ3	TRDD3	TRDV2	TGTGCCTGCGACACAAGGAGCACTCTGGGGGATACGAGCTCCTGGGACACCCGACAGATGTTTTTC	CACDTRSTLGDTSSWDTRQMFF
medium-sized	TRDJ3	TRDD3	TRDV2	TGTGCCTGTGACACGGCGGCTGGGGGTGTCTCCTGGGACACCCGACAGATGTTTTTC	CACDTAAGGVSWDTRQMFF
medium-sized	TRDJ3	NA	TRDV3	TGTGCCTTTAGTGGGGGCCGCACCTGGGACACCCGACAGATGTTTTTC	CAFSGGRTWDTRQMFF
few	TRDJ1	NA	TRDV2	NA	CARDTRTGGYFCDKLIF
many	TRDJ3	TRDD3	TRDV2	TGTGCCCGTGACTACTGGGGGATACCAAGACTCTCCTGGGACACCCGACAGATGTTTTTC	CARDYWGIPRLSWDTRQMFF
few	TRDJ2	TRDD3	TRDV2	TGTGCCTGTGACACTGGGGGATCTTTGACAGCACACCTCTTCTTT	CACDTGGSLTAHLFF
many	TRDJ1	TRDD3	TRDV3	TGTGCCTCCCGCCCCTTACGCTGGGGGATACGGAAGGATACCGATAAACTCATCTTT	CASRPLRWGIRKDTDKLIF
NA	TRDJ2	TRDD3	TRDV1	TGTGCTCTTGGGAAGAAAACTGGGGGATATCCAGATTTGACAGCACAGCTCTTCTTT	CALGKKTGGYPDLTAQLFF
many	TRDJ3	NA	TRDV2	TGTGCCTGTGACACTGGGGGTATTAGCTCCTGGGACACCCGACAGATGTTTTTC	CACDTGGISSWDTRQMFF
NA	TRDJ2	TRDD3	TRDV1	TGTGCTCTTGGGGAACTACCAAGGTTCGTCTGGGGGTTAGCTCTGACAGCACAACTCTTCTTT	CALGELPRFVWGLALTAQLFF
few	TRDJ3	TRDD3	TRDV2	TGTGCCTGTGACACGATCCGGGGGATACTCCCCGCCTGGGACACCCGCCAGATGTTTTTC	CACDTIRGILPAWDTRQMFF
medium-sized	TRDJ3	TRDD3	TRDV2	TGTGCCTGTGACATCGTACTGGGGGTGAGCTCCTGGGACACCCGACAGATGTTTTTC	CACDIVLGVSSWDTRQMFF
medium-sized	TRDJ3	TRDD3	TRDV2	TGTGCCTGTGACACCCCCTTGTCTGGGGGCCCGTCCTGGGACACCCGACAGATGTTTTTC	CACDTPLSGGPSWDTRQMFF
few	TRDJ1	TRDD3	TRDV2	TGTGCCTGTGACATACTGGGGATGCGAACCGATAAACTCATCTTT	CACDILGMRTDKLIF
medium-sized	TRDJ3	TRDD3	TRDV2	TGTGCCTGTGACAAACGTACTGGGGGATACTCCTGGGACACCCGACAGATGTTTTTC	CACDKRTGGYSWDTRQMFF
medium-sized	TRDJ3	TRDD3	TRDV2	TGTGCCTGTGACAATACTGGGGGAGTCTCCTGGGACACCCGACAGATGTTTTTC	CACDNTGGVSWDTRQMFF
medium-sized	TRDJ3	TRDD3	TRDV2	TGTGCCTGTGACACCTGGGGGATATCGAGCAGCTCCTGGGACACCCGACAGATGTTTTTC	CACDTWGISSSSWDTRQMFF
NA	TRDJ1	TRDD3	TRDV2	TGTGCCTGTGACACGGTGGGGGATGGCGATAAACTCATCTTT	CACDTVGDGDKLIF
NA	TRDJ1	NA	TRDV2	TGTGCCTGGACAGAGGGAACCGCTAAACTCATCTTT	CAWTEGTAKLIF
medium-sized	TRDJ1	TRDD3	TRDV2	TGTGCCTGTGACACCGAAGACTGGGGGATACGCCGAAAACTCATCTTT	CACDTEDWGIRRKLIF
few	TRDJ3	TRDD3	TRDV2	TGTGCCTGTGACACCGGTCTACTGGGGGCCACGAGCTCCTGGGACACCCGACAGACGTTTTTC	CACDTGLLGATSSWDTRQTFF
medium-sized	TRDJ2	TRDD3	TRDV2	TGTGCCTGTGACTTACTGGGGGCTACAGCACAACTCTTCTTT	CACDLLGATAQLFF
NA	TRDJ3	TRDD3	TRDV2	TGTGCCTGTGTCACGACCACTGGGGGATACGGATTCTCCTGGGACACCCGACAGATGTTCTTC	CACVTTTGGYGFSWDTRQMFF
many	TRDJ1	TRDD2	TRDV1	TGTGCTCTTGGGGAACATCCCTTCCTACGCCTCAACAGTATGGGGTCCGAAGAGCTCATCTTT	CALGEHPFLRLNSMGSEELIF
few	TRDJ3	TRDD3	TRDV2	TGTGCCTGTGACACCCTGGGGGATACCCCCTGGGACACCCGACAGATGTTCTTC	CACDTLGDTPWDTRQMFF
few	TRDJ1	NA	TRDV1	TGTGCTCTTGGGGAACGGAAACCTCCCGGGGATCGGAGGACGTACACCGATAAACCCATCTTT	CALGERKPPGDRRTYTDKPIF
medium-sized	TRDJ1	TRDD3	TRAV29/DV5	TGTGCAGCAACCTGGGGGATACGGGGTGATAAACTCATCTTT	CAATWGIRGDKLIF
medium-sized	TRDJ3	TRDD3	TRDV2	TGTGCCTGTGACACCGTACTGGGGGATACGCTTTCCTGGGACACCCGACAGATGTTTTTC	CACDTVLGDTLSWDTRQMFF
medium-sized	TRDJ1	TRDD3	TRDV2	TGTGCCTGTGACACGGGGGATACGAACGATAAACTCATCTTT	CACDTGDTNDKLIF
NA	TRDJ3	TRDD3	TRDV2	TGTGCCTGTGACGGGATACGCTCCAGCTCCTGGGACACCCGACAGATGTTTTTC	CACDGIRSSSWDTRQMFF
medium-sized	TRDJ1	TRDD3	TRDV2	TGTGCCTGTGTGGGACTGGGGGATACACCCACCGATAAACTCATCTTT	CACVGLGDTPTDKLIF
medium-sized	TRDJ1	TRDD3	TRDV2	TGTGCCTGTGACACCGTGGGGGATGGAGCCGATAAACTCATCTTT	CACDTVGDGADKLIF
large	TRDJ2	TRDD3	TRDV2	TGTGCCTGTGACACCGTGGGGGATTTGACAGCACAACTCTTCTTT	CACDTVGDLTAQLFF
NA	TRDJ1	TRDD3	TRDV2	TGTGCCTGTGACACTGGGGGATACGCGTACACCGATAAACTCATCTTT	CACDTGGYAYTDKLIF
medium-sized	TRDJ3	TRDD3	TRDV2	TGTGCCTGTGACACCTGGGGGGATCCGAGCTCCTGGGACACCCGACAGATGTTTTTC	CACDTWGDPSSWDTRQMFF
medium-sized	TRDJ1	TRDD3	TRDV1	TGTGCTCTTGGGAAATGTTTTCCCTGTACTGGGGGACACCGGTACACCGATAAACTCATCTTT	CALGKCFPCTGGHRYTDKLIF
NA	TRDJ3	TRDD3	TRDV2	TGTGCCTGTGACACGCTGGGGGATACGAGCTCCTGGGACACCCGACAGATGTTTTTC	CACDTLGDTSSWDTRQMFF
medium-sized	TRDJ1	TRDD3	TRDV1	TGTGCTCTTGGGGAACCTAAACCGGGGGATGCCGATAAACTCATCTTT	CALGEPKPGDADKLIF
medium-sized	TRDJ1	NA	TRDV1	TGTGCTCTTGGGGAACTGAATACCGTGGAGACCGATAAACTCATCTTT	CALGELNTVETDKLIF
once	TRDJ1	NA	TRAV29/DV5	TGTTCCGAAATCGCTTCCTACCCCTGGGGGTTAGGCAACCCCCAGCACCTCATCTTT	CSEIASYPWGLGNPQHLIF
few	TRDJ3	TRDD3	TRDV2	TGTGCCTGCGACGTACTGGGGGACAGAAGCTCCTGGGACACCCTACAGACGTTTTTC	CACDVLGDRSSWDTLQTFF
medium-sized	TRDJ3	TRDD3	TRDV2	TGTGCCTGTGACACCGGGGGATACCTCACCTGGGACACCCGACAGATGTTTTTC	CACDTGGYLTWDTRQMFF
medium-sized	TRDJ3	TRDD3	TRDV2	TGTGCCTGTGACTTTACTGGGGGATACACCGCCTGGGACACCCGACAGATGTTTTTC	CACDFTGGYTAWDTRQMFF
medium-sized	TRDJ3	NA	TRDV3	TGTGCCTTCTCGGGGGGGACAGACTCCTGGGACACCCGACAGATGTTTTTC	CAFSGGTDSWDTRQMFF
medium-sized	TRDJ3	TRDD3	TRDV2	TGTGCCTGTGACACCGCTGGGGGATACAGCACCTGGGACACCCGACAGATGTTTTTC	CACDTAGGYSTWDTRQMFF
NA	TRDJ3	NA	TRDV2	TGTGCCTGTGACACCGCGGCCTCCTGGGTGATACTGGGCTCCTGGGACACCCGACAGATGTTTTTC	CACDTAASWVILGSWDTRQMFF
few	TRDJ2	TRDD3	TRDV2	TGTGCCTGTGACTCAGCACTGGGGGATCTCGCTTTGACAGCACAACTCTTCTTT	CACDSALGDLALTAQLFF
NA	TRDJ1	NA	TRDV2	TGTGCCTGTGACACTACCGGGGGTGTCCCTAGGGATAAACTCATCTTT	CACDTTGGVPRDKLIF
medium-sized	TRDJ3	TRDD3	TRDV2	TGTGCCTGTGACGGGGGATTCATCTCCTGGGACACCCGACAGATGTTTTTC	CACDGGFISWDTRQMFF